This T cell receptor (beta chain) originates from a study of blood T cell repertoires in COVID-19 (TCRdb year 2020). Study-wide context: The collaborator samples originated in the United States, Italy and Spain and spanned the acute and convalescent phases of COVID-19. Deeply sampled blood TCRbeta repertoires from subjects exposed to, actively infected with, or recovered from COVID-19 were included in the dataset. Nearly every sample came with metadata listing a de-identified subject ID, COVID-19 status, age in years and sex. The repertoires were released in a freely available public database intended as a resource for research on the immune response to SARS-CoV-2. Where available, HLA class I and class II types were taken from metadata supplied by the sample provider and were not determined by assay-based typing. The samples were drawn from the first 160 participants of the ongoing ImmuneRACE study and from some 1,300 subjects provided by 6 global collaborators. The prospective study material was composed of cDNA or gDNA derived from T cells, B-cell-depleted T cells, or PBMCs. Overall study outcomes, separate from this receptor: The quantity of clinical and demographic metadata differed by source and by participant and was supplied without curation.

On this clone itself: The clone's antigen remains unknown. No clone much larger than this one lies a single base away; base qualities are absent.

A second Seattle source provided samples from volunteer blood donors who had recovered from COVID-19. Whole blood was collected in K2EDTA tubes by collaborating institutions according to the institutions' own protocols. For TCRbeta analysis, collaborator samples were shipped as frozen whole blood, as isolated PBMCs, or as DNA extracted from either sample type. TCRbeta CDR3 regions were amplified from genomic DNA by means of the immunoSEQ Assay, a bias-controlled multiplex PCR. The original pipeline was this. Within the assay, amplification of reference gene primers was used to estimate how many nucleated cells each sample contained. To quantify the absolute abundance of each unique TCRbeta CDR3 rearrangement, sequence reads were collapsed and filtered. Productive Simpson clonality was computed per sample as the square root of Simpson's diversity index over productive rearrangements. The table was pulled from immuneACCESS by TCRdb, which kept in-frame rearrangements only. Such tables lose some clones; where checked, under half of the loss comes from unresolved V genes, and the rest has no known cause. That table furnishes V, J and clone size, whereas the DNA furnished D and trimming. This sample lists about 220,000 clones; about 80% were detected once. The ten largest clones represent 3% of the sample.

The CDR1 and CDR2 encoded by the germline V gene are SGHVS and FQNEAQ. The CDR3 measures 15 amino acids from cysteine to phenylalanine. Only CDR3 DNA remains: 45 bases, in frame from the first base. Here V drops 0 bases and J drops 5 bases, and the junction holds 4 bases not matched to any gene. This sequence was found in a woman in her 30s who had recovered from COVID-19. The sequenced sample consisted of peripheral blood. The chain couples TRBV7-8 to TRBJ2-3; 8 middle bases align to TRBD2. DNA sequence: TGTGCCAGCAGCTTAGCGGCGGGAGGTATAGATACGCAGTATTTT. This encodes CASSLAAGGIDTQYF.